Reported below is one T cell receptor beta chain. Its antigen remains undetermined. No base quality values were provided; no much bigger clone lies one nucleotide off. The iRepertoire nested amplicon-rescue multiplex PCR (arm-PCR) platform was used to amplify TCR alpha and beta CDR3 regions from RNA. The input for one-step reverse transcription and amplification was about 100-450 ng of either tissue mRNA or PBMC total RNA. Following bead purification, Illumina adapters were added by a secondary multiplex PCR, and the libraries were gel-purified between 200 and 400 bp. Libraries carried internal 6-nucleotide barcodes used for demultiplexing. Sequencing of libraries was performed on an Illumina MiSeq with 2x220 or 2x250 nucleotide paired-end reads. The original methods were these. Paired reads were merged with FLASH 1.2.11 and aligned to the GRCh37 human genome with BWA-MEM before extracting TRA and TRB reads. V and J assignment used an IMGT-derived reference of cassette sequences and CDR3 motifs that included pseudogenes. Reads were translated in three frames, and productive CDR3s were defined as those with a C...FGXG motif and no stop codons. Unique combinations of V-J cassette pair and CDR3 amino acid sequence were defined as clonotypes. Hamming distance filtering was applied to reads, with thresholds set by the sequence error rate of each sample in mapped regions. TCRdb reprocessing: public reads trimmed at Q25 with fastp, clones called with MiXCR, in-frame beta chains kept. Every CDR3 protein is listed once, alongside the most common genes and DNA of its rows. These V and J calls are TCRdb output, not the study's own analysis. The sample table records over 130,000 distinct CDR3 sequences; around 42% of these occur just once. Around 20% of the sample is held by the ten biggest clonotypes.

The sample comes from a study of glioma-infiltrating T cells (dated by TCRdb to about 2016). For the wider study: The study sequenced TCR alpha- and beta-chain repertoires from glioma tissue, from non-neoplastic brain tissue and from matched peripheral blood mononuclear cells. To measure divergence between tissue and blood T-cell populations, each tissue-infiltrating repertoire was compared with the peripheral blood repertoire of the same patient. The paired cohort comprised three low-grade glioma patients, eight or nine primary glioblastoma patients and three non-glioma patients contributing non-neoplastic brain tissue.

The CDR3, from cysteine to phenylalanine, totals 15 residues. Only CDR3 DNA remains: 45 bases, in frame from the first base. V and J lose 10 bases and 1 base, and a span of 19 bases separates them. CDR1 and CDR2 were assigned from the germline V gene (reference sequence) as WNHNN and SYGVQD. Beyond this particular receptor, the publication reports: Very few CDR3 sequences were found to be shared between tissue and blood, and this scarcity was attributed to high CDR3 diversity and limited sampling. VJ-independent divergence between tissue and blood was lower than expected in non-neoplastic patients but higher than expected in all gliomas, particularly low-grade gliomas. Group comparisons rested on small numbers: three non-neoplastic, three low-grade glioma and roughly eight glioblastoma patients.

The V and J genes are TRBV10-1 and TRBJ2-5; the D gene cannot be resolved reliably. The receptor comes from a human donor with low-grade glioma or glioblastoma, undergoing nonglioma brain surgery, or in good health (not recorded which). What was sequenced was glioma tissue, nonneoplastic brain tissue, or PBMCs (not recorded which). The CDR3 reads CATHSMSGIQETQYF. The DNA reads as follows: TGCGCCACCCATTCGATGTCAGGAATCCAAGAGACCCAGTACTTC.